These 8 T cell receptor beta chains share one sample of origin, sequenced in a study of PD-1 blockade in mismatch repair-deficient tumors. Method: immunoSEQ multiplex PCR; TCRdb's copy keeps in-frame clones and lacks some. Among some 110,000 clones listed, 65% to 80% were seen once. This specimen was peripheral blood, taken 60 weeks after starting pembrolizumab. Source of these receptors: an adult with mismatch repair-deficient cancer.

This chain links TRBV18 with TRBJ1-2; TRBD1 might be the D (6 bases). Trimming took off 5 bases at V and 4 bases at J, with 8 bases between the two ends. The CDR3 runs 12 residues. Germline CDR1 is KGHSH and CDR2 is LQKENI. The CDR3 sequence is CASSDRSYGYTF. The CDR3 DNA sequence: TGTGCCAGCTCAGACAGGAGCTATGGCTACACCTTC.

The gene calls are TRBV7-2 and TRBJ2-7, with unresolved D. The length of the CDR3 is 15 residues. Trimming shortened V by 5 bases and J by 1 base, and 15 bases separated the two germline ends. Germline CDR1 is SGHTA and CDR2 is FQGNSA. The CDR3, as DNA: TGTGCCAGCAGCCCCACGGACGGGTCTTCCTACGAGCAGTACTTC. Translating it yields CASSPTDGSSYEQYF.

The chain joins TRBV27 to TRBJ2-1; TRBD2 agrees at 9 bases. CDR1 and CDR2 (germline): MNHEY, SMNVEV (reference sequence). Unmatched junction bases numbered 8, after V lost 6 bases and J lost 2 bases. This CDR3 is built from 16 residues. For the CDR3, the DNA is TGTGCCAGCAGCGAACTAGCGGGTCTCACCTACAATGAGCAGTTCTTC. It codes for CASSELAGLTYNEQFF.

The J gene is TRBJ2-7, the V gene TRBV7-6; 7 positions match TRBD1. The CDR3 sequence is 16 residues long. V was pared by 3 bases and J by 5 bases, with 13 bases of the junction left unmatched. Per germline, CDR1 SGHVS and CDR2 FNYEAQ. In DNA form, the CDR3 reads TGTGCCAGCAGCTTGTCTGTAAGACAGGGCGTCCACGAGCAGTACTTC. It is translated as CASSLSVRQGVHEQYF.

The V gene is TRBV28, the J gene TRBJ1-2; no clear D. CDR1 MDHEN and CDR2 SYDVKM come from the germline V gene. V lost 6 bases and J lost 11, with 22 bases in between. The length of the CDR3 is 14 residues. This chain's CDR3 is CASRSSGRTLGYTF. The CDR3 DNA is TGTGCCAGCAGATCCTCTGGCCGGACTCTTGGGTACACCTTC.

The chain links TRBV18 to TRBJ1-2; perhaps TRBD1 as D (6 bases). Germline CDR1 and CDR2: KGHSH and LQKENI. This CDR3 contains 14 residues. Trimming stripped 3 bases from V and 6 bases from J, with 14 bases between. The CDR3 DNA reads TGTGCCAGCTCACCCGACAGGAATAGCGATGGCTACACCTTC. The encoded protein is CASSPDRNSDGYTF. The entire variable domain, with the rest obtained from reference TRBV18 and TRBJ1-2, is as follows: NAGVMQNPRHLVRRRGQEARLRCSPMKGHSHVYWYRQLPEEGLKFMVYLQKENIIDESGMPKERFSAEFPKEGPSILRIQQVVRGDSAAYFCASSPDRNSDGYTFGSGTRLTVV.

The CDR3 DNA reads TGTGCCAGCAGCCCAACGGGGCGGGAGACCAAAAACATTCAGTACTTC. This gives the protein CASSPTGRETKNIQYF. The rearrangement links TRBV27 to TRBJ2-4; 7 nucleotides line up with TRBD2. The V gene's germline CDR1 is MNHEY and CDR2 SMNVEV (reference sequence). The CDR3 loop spans 16 amino acids. The V segment lost 6 bases and the J segment 2 bases; nucleotides outside the gene matches: 10.

The J gene is TRBJ2-1, the V gene TRBV11-3, with D possibly matching TRBD2 (5 bases). Germline-derived CDR1 and CDR2 are SGHNT and YENEEA. Trimming took off 1 base at V and 3 bases at J, with 13 bases between the two ends. The CDR3 extends over 16 amino acids. CDR3 coding DNA: TGTGCCAGCAGCTTAGGAGGGATTGATGGCTACAATGAGCAGTTCTTC. Amino acids: CASSLGGIDGYNEQFF.